This record concerns one T cell receptor (beta chain) sequence. Measured with immunoSEQ multiplex PCR; TCRdb has only the in-frame clones, and not every one. The data show roughly 55,000 clones, around 95% seen once. The sample originates from a study of control samples from healthy donors and cancer patients. Trimming cost V 1 base and J 4 bases, with 4 bases left between them. Germline V CDR1 and CDR2: GTSNPN, SVGIG (reference sequence). CDR3 length: 11 residues. Sequencing was carried out using blood. V usage is TRBV30 and J usage is TRBJ1-2; D is ambiguous. The receptor was derived from a woman under 30 in good health. CDR3 residues: CAWSEIYGYTF. The CDR3, as DNA: TGTGCCTGGAGTGAAATCTATGGCTACACCTTC.